The entry below describes one TCR beta chain. The antigen is undetermined. The data belong to a study of cytomegalovirus exposure and HLA in healthy donors. Overall study: Caucasian-associated ancestry cluster membership applied to 75% to 85% of 398 genotyped donors.

PCR was performed using 60 Vbeta and 13 Jbeta primers. Produced via immunoSEQ multiplex PCR; TCRdb's table is partial and in-frame only. The sample contains roughly 110,000 clones, under 80% of which appear only once. Looked up from germline, CDR1 is MGHRA and CDR2 is YSYEKL. The CDR3 length is 14 residues. V lost 0 bases, J lost 3 bases, and 9 bases lay in between. Study observations and caveats: Earlier analysis found most TCR beta V segments productive about 87% or about 30% of the time. The study assumed roughly uniform donor sequencing depth for presence/absence analyses. Among donors in an Asian-associated ancestry cluster, a later analysis reportedly found fewer N-insertions than the roughly 610-donor mean.

Sequencing was done on a sample of PBMCs. This clonotype was sampled from a man in his sixties in good health and CMV-seronegative. The rearrangement joins TRBV4-1 to TRBJ2-7; possibly TRBD1 for D (5 bases). CDR3 in amino acids: CASSQDRVGYEQYF. The CDR3 DNA reads TGCGCCAGCAGCCAAGACAGGGTTGGCTACGAGCAGTACTTC.